This record concerns one T cell receptor beta chain sequence. Its cognate antigen is unknown. These data belong to a study of OX40 agonist ivuxolimab in advanced cancers. Whole-study findings and limits: Within 6 weeks, CD4+ and CD8+ blood T cells expanded clonally at 0.1 to 3.0 mg/kg. Clonal expansion in partial responders at 0.1-3.0 mg/kg ranked among the lowest.

Trimming took 2 bases from V and 5 from J, leaving 13 bases between them. This CDR3 region has 15 residues. In germline, CDR1 is MGHRA, CDR2 YSYEKL. Data came from immunoSEQ multiplex PCR; TCRdb stores just in-frame clones and leaves some out. The sample shows some 19,000 clones, more than 75% of them seen only once. The receptor was derived from an adult with an advanced solid tumor such as melanoma, head and neck, liver or kidney cancer. Sequencing used CD4+ or CD8+ T cells sorted from blood, obtained in a trial of the OX40 agonist ivuxolimab. V usage is TRBV4-1 and J usage is TRBJ1-5; a possible D gene is TRBD1 (6 bases). CDR3 DNA sequence: TGCGCCAGCAGCCAACGACAGGTAGGCCATCAGCCCCAGCATTTT. Amino acid sequence: CASSQRQVGHQPQHF.